These 32 T cell receptor beta chains share one sample of origin, sequenced in a study of cytomegalovirus exposure and HLA in healthy donors (TCRdb year 2017). Libraries were made using the immunoSEQ multiplex PCR assay. A mixture of 60 forward primers for TCR Vbeta segments and 13 reverse primers for TCR Jbeta segments was used in the multiplex PCR. TCRdb obtained this table from immuneACCESS and retained in-frame rearrangements with V and J assigned. These tables miss some clones; where compared with another copy, unresolved V genes account for less than half of the shortfall, and the remainder is unexplained. In all, the sample holds about 150,000 clones, and 82% of those were seen once. Together, the top ten hold about 6.4% of the sample. Specimen: PBMCs. The receptors shown here come from a woman in her 50s in good health and CMV-seropositive.

This chain uses TRBV5-6 with TRBJ1-4; 8 nucleotides line up with TRBD1. With 3 bases clipped from V and 7 bases from J, the junction kept 11 bases outside the gene matches. Per the germline V gene, CDR1 is SGHDT and CDR2 is YYEEEE. This CDR3 is 16 amino acids long. CDR3 sequence (DNA): TGTGCCAGCAGCTGGGGGCCAGGGGGCATGGGTGAAAAACTGTTTTTT. Translated: CASSWGPGGMGEKLFF.

The rearrangement uses TRBV5-4 and TRBJ2-5, with D tentatively TRBD1 (6 bases). The V end was cut by 4 bases, the J end by 4 bases, with 11 bases between. The CDR3 length is 13 residues. CDR1 is SGHNT and CDR2 is YYREEE in the germline V gene (reference sequence). The chain's CDR3 is CASSNQGTETQYF. The CDR3 DNA reads as TGTGCCAGCAGCAACCAGGGGACAGAGACCCAGTACTTC.

This clone has a handful of counts. This chain uses TRBV6-1 with TRBJ1-2; D is unresolved. The length of the CDR3 is 15 residues. The V and J ends lost 0 bases and 8 bases respectively, with 16 bases between them. From germline, CDR1 is MNHNS and CDR2 SASEGT. Here the CDR3 reads CASSEATGNARGYTF. CDR3 DNA sequence: TGTGCCAGCAGTGAAGCAACGGGAAACGCGAGGGGCTACACCTTC.

The chain uses TRBV6-1 and TRBJ1-3; D is unclear. Looked up from germline, CDR1 is MNHNS and CDR2 is SASEGT. Trimming pared 2 bases from V and 0 bases from J, leaving 8 bases between. This CDR3 comprises 15 residues. The CDR3 here is CASSERGSSGNTIYF. The CDR3 DNA is TGTGCCAGCAGTGAACGCGGGAGCTCTGGAAACACCATATATTTT.

The chain employs TRBV30 and TRBJ2-1; 16 bases fit TRBD2. The CDR3 is made up of 19 amino acids. The V gene end was trimmed by 8 bases and the J gene end by 3 bases; junction bases not matched to a gene: 16. The germline V gene encodes CDR1 GTSNPN and CDR2 SVGIG (reference sequence). For the CDR3, the DNA is TGTGCCGGAGGGGGCATGGGACTAGCGGGGGGGCCAGTCTACAATGAGCAGTTCTTC. Its protein product is CAGGGMGLAGGPVYNEQFF.

The V call is TRBV2, the J call TRBJ2-2; TRBD1 agrees at 8 bases. The germline V gene encodes CDR1 SNHLY and CDR2 FYNNEI. The CDR3 covers 14 residues. J gave up 5 bases and V 6 bases, and 5 bases lay outside the gene matches. The CDR3 loop is CASSIRQGTGELFF. The CDR3 bases are TGTGCCAGCAGCATCCGACAGGGGACCGGGGAGCTGTTTTTT.

V and J are TRBV2 and TRBJ2-5; 9 bases line up with TRBD1. The CDR3 runs 12 residues. J lost 7 bases, V lost 6 bases, and 3 bases had no gene match. CDR1 and CDR2 (germline): SNHLY, FYNNEI. The CDR3 here is CASRVTGGTQYF. The CDR3 coding sequence is TGTGCCAGCAGGGTGACAGGGGGGACCCAGTACTTC. Full variable domain (missing parts from reference TRBV2 and TRBJ2-5): EPEVTQTPSHQVTQMGQEVILRCVPISNHLYFYWYRQILGQKVEFLVSFYNNEISEKSEIFDDQFSVERPDGSNFTLKIRSTKLEDSAMYFCASRVTGGTQYFGPGTRLLVL.

The chain couples TRBV7-2 to TRBJ1-2, with D possibly TRBD1 on 5 matching bases. Trimming shortened V by 1 base and J by 2 bases, and 17 bases separated the two germline ends. The CDR3 extends over 17 amino acids. Germline V CDR1 and CDR2: SGHTA, FQGNSA. In DNA form, the CDR3 reads TGTGCCAGCAGCTTAGGGTCAGGGTTCAGACTCAACTATGGCTACACCTTC. It codes for CASSLGSGFRLNYGYTF.

A few counts support this clone. This chain uses TRBV18 with TRBJ2-3, with a possible D match to TRBD2 (5 bases). The CDR3 has 14 amino acids. Germline V gives CDR1 KGHSH, CDR2 LQKENI. V was cut by 3 bases and J by 11 bases, with 18 bases left in between. The CDR3 is CASSPELDSVGQYF. In DNA form, the CDR3 reads TGTGCCAGCTCACCCGAGTTGGATAGCGTGGGGCAGTATTTT.

The CDR3 loop reads CASSFGQGGTEAFF. CDR3 sequence (DNA): TGTGCCAGCAGTTTTGGCCAGGGGGGCACTGAAGCTTTCTTT. The J gene is TRBJ1-1, the V gene TRBV6-6, with 7 bases identical to TRBD1. The J segment lost 4 bases and the V segment lost 4 bases, leaving 6 bases of the junction unmatched. Germline loops: CDR1 MNHNY, CDR2 SVGAGI (reference sequence). The CDR3 covers 14 residues.

This clone was found once. This chain uses TRBV5-6 with TRBJ1-1; D remains unclear. Germline V gene lookup returns CDR1 SGHDT and CDR2 YYEEEE. Trimming took 4 bases from V and 2 from J, leaving 6 bases between them. The CDR3 totals 12 residues. The CDR3 reads CASSRVNTEAFF. The CDR3 coding sequence is TGTGCCAGCAGCCGGGTAAACACTGAAGCTTTCTTT. Full variable domain (missing parts from reference TRBV5-6 and TRBJ1-1): DAGVTQSPTHLIKTRGQQVTLRCSPKSGHDTVSWYQQALGQGPQFIFQYYEEEERQRGNFPDRFSGHQFPNYSSELNVNALLLGDSALYLCASSRVNTEAFFGQGTRLTVV.

The chain carries TRBV9 and TRBJ2-6, with no clear D. The CDR3 consists of 17 residues. The V gene lost 1 base and the J gene lost 0 bases, with 11 bases spanning the gap. Per germline, CDR1 SGDLS and CDR2 YYNGEE. The DNA for the CDR3 is TGTGCCAGCAGCGTATCTGTTCGGAGCTCTGGGGCCAACGTCCTGACTTTC. Residues: CASSVSVRSSGANVLTF.

The rearrangement joins TRBV11-2 to TRBJ1-1; unclear D gene. Germline V lookup: CDR1 SGHAT, CDR2 FQNNGV. CDR3 length equals 13 residues. Trimming removed 1 base from V and 8 bases from J, with 11 bases in between. This CDR3 reads CASSLGDIKEAFF. DNA for the CDR3: TGTGCCAGCAGCTTAGGCGACATCAAAGAAGCTTTCTTT. Complete variable domain (other parts from reference TRBV11-2 and TRBJ1-1): EAGVAQSPRYKIIEKRQSVAFWCNPISGHATLYWYQQILGQGPKLLIQFQNNGVVDDSQLPKDRFSAERLKGVDSTLKIQPAKLEDSAVYLCASSLGDIKEAFFGQGTRLTVV.

This clone was observed a few times. The CDR3 sequence is CASSQAGIQETQYF. Here the CDR3 DNA reads TGCGCCAGCAGCCAAGCGGGGATCCAAGAGACCCAGTACTTC. The chain links TRBV4-1 to TRBJ2-5; D might be TRBD2 (5 bases). The CDR3 consists of 14 residues. Germline CDR1 and CDR2: MGHRA and YSYEKL. The germline V and J ends were trimmed by 1 base and 1 base, with 7 bases remaining between them.

The genes are TRBV30 and TRBJ2-6, with a weak D call TRBD1 (6 bases). The CDR3 runs to 19 residues. Germline V gene data show CDR1 as GTSNPN and CDR2 as SVGIG (reference sequence). Trimming removed 1 base from V and 0 bases from J, with 19 bases in between. As DNA, the CDR3 is TGTGCCTGGAGTGCTTATTTGGGGACAACTATCTCTGGGGCCAACGTCCTGACTTTC. Translating it yields CAWSAYLGTTISGANVLTF.

The rearrangement uses TRBV5-1 and TRBJ2-7; the match to TRBD1 covers 12 bases. Unmatched junction bases numbered 10, after V lost 2 bases and J lost 1 base. This CDR3 contains 18 residues. Germline CDR1 SGHRS, CDR2 YFSETQ. CDR3 nucleotide sequence: TGCGCCAGCAGCTTCGGGACAGGGGGCGAAAAAGGGTCCTACGAGCAGTACTTC. Translated: CASSFGTGGEKGSYEQYF. Supplemented by reference TRBV5-1 and TRBJ2-7, the full variable domain reads KAGVTQTPRYLIKTRGQQVTLSCSPISGHRSVSWYQQTPGQGLQFLFEYFSETQRNKGNFPGRFSGRQFSNSRSEMNVSTLELGDSALYLCASSFGTGGEKGSYEQYFGPGTRLTVT.

V usage is TRBV6-1 and J usage is TRBJ2-5, with D possibly TRBD2 on 6 matching bases. Germline-derived CDR1 and CDR2 are MNHNS and SASEGT. The V end lost 6 bases, the J end lost 2 bases, and 13 bases lay between the germline ends. This CDR3 spans 14 amino acids. The CDR3, as DNA: TGTGCCAGCAGGCGGTTAGGGAGGCAAGAGACCCAGTACTTC. Encoded protein: CASRRLGRQETQYF.

This clone occurred a few times. An end of the junction does not agree with germline; a read error may underlie this. Other DNA variants within this sample encode the same CDR3. The V and J genes are TRBV9 and TRBJ2-2, with 11 bases lining up with TRBD2. The CDR3 length is 15 residues. Germline V CDR1 and CDR2: SGDLS, YYNGEE. The CDR3 DNA sequence: TGTGCCAGCAGTGTAGCGGGGGGGTACACCGGGGAGCTGTTTTTT. This encodes CASSVAGGYTGELFF.

The J gene is TRBJ2-2, the V gene TRBV13; possibly TRBD1 for D (5 bases). Trimming stripped 4 bases from V and 6 bases from J, with 12 bases between. CDR1 PRHDT and CDR2 FYEKMQ come from the germline V gene (reference sequence). The CDR3 length is 14 residues. DNA for the CDR3: TGTGCCAGCAGCTCTGACAGCCCCGCCGGGGAGCTGTTTTTT. Protein: CASSSDSPAGELFF.

The chain employs TRBV6-6 and TRBJ2-3; TRBD2 matches at 7 bases. Germline lookup yields CDR1 MNHNY and CDR2 SVGAGI (reference sequence). The trim removed 5 bases at V and 5 bases at J, leaving 7 bases unmatched. This CDR3 contains 14 residues. The CDR3 region is CASSQTSREDTQYF. The CDR3 coding sequence is TGTGCCAGCAGTCAGACTAGCCGCGAAGATACGCAGTATTTT.

This rearrangement joins TRBV30 to TRBJ1-6; 7 bases fit TRBD1. J was trimmed by 9 bases and V by 4 bases; bases with no gene match: 9. Germline CDR1 is GTSNPN and CDR2 is SVGIG (reference sequence). The CDR3 runs to 14 residues. CDR3 amino acids: CAWTPGQLSSPLHF. The CDR3 bases are TGTGCCTGGACCCCGGGACAGTTGAGTTCACCCCTCCACTTT. The complete variable domain, with remaining parts taken from reference TRBV30 and TRBJ1-6, reads SQTIHQWPATLVQPVGSPLSLECTVEGTSNPNLYWYRQAAGRGLQLLFYSVGIGQISSEVPQNLSASRPQDRQFILSSKKLLLSDSGFYLCAWTPGQLSSPLHFGNGTRLTVT.

The chain is built from TRBV25-1 and TRBJ2-7; possibly TRBD2 for D (6 bases). V was pared by 5 bases and J by 6 bases, with 11 bases between. Germline values: CDR1 MGHDK, CDR2 SYGVNS. The CDR3 has 12 amino acids. The CDR3 spells CASSKDYREQYF. CDR3 DNA: TGTGCCAGCAGTAAGGACTATCGCGAGCAGTACTTC.

CDR3: CASREQGFEKLFF. The CDR3 DNA reads as TGCGCCAGCCGTGAACAGGGTTTTGAAAAACTGTTTTTT. The rearrangement joins TRBV5-1 to TRBJ1-4; TRBD1 is a possible D gene (6 bases). Trimming left V 7 bases short and J 7 bases short, with 14 bases between. The CDR3 totals 13 residues. The germline gives CDR1 SGHRS, CDR2 YFSETQ.

On this clone: In this CDR3 the conserved last residue, phenylalanine or tryptophan, is missing, so a read error is likely. The chain has TRBV10-3 and TRBJ2-7; D is unresolved. V lost 3 bases and J lost 6, with 9 bases in between. CDR3 length: 12 residues. In germline, CDR1 is ENHRY, CDR2 SYGVKD. CDR3 in amino acids: CAISDNLGEQYL. CDR3 DNA sequence: TGTGCCATCAGTGACAATCTGGGCGAGCAGTACCTC.

The chain couples TRBV5-1 to TRBJ1-4; D is unresolved. CDR3 size: 15 residues. Trimming cost V 4 bases and J 3 bases, with 13 bases left between them. From germline, CDR1 is SGHRS and CDR2 YFSETQ. The CDR3 region has the DNA TGCGCCAGCAGCGTTTCAGATCCCCCTAATGAAAAACTGTTTTTT. Protein product: CASSVSDPPNEKLFF. The full variable domain, with the rest looked up from reference TRBV5-1 and TRBJ1-4, is KAGVTQTPRYLIKTRGQQVTLSCSPISGHRSVSWYQQTPGQGLQFLFEYFSETQRNKGNFPGRFSGRQFSNSRSEMNVSTLELGDSALYLCASSVSDPPNEKLFFGSGTQLSVL.

The chain carries TRBV6-6 and TRBJ2-1; 8 bases are a match to TRBD2. The CDR3 sequence is 15 residues long. Unmatched junction bases numbered 2, after V lost 4 bases and J lost 0 bases. The germline gives CDR1 MNHNY, CDR2 SVGAGI (reference sequence). In DNA, the CDR3 is TGTGCCAGCAGTTCGGGGGGGGGCTCCTACAATGAGCAGTTCTTC. It codes for CASSSGGGSYNEQFF.

The genes are TRBV5-8 and TRBJ1-5, with 7 bases aligning to TRBD1. CDR3 length: 16 residues. Unmatched junction bases numbered 12, after V lost 7 bases and J lost 2 bases. Germline assignment: CDR1 SGHTS and CDR2 YDEGEE. The CDR3 reads CASQLVPGGGNQPQHF. CDR3 nucleotides: TGTGCCAGCCAGCTTGTACCAGGGGGTGGCAATCAGCCCCAGCATTTT. Full variable domain (outside the CDR3, taken from reference TRBV5-8 and TRBJ1-5): EAGVTQSPTHLIKTRGQQATLRCSPISGHTSVYWYQQALGLGLQFLLWYDEGEERNRGNFPPRFSGRQFPNYSSELNVNALELEDSALYLCASQLVPGGGNQPQHFGDGTRLSIL.

The chain carries TRBV5-4 and TRBJ2-2; D is unresolved. CDR1 SGHNT and CDR2 YYREEE come from the germline V gene (reference sequence). V lost 0 bases to trimming and J lost 2 bases, with 8 bases between them. The CDR3 is 15 amino acids. CDR3: CASSLVTANTGELFF. DNA for the CDR3: TGTGCCAGCAGCTTGGTTACAGCCAACACCGGGGAGCTGTTTTTT.

The V and J genes are TRBV13 and TRBJ1-6; perhaps TRBD1 as D (6 bases). From germline, CDR1 is PRHDT and CDR2 FYEKMQ (reference sequence). The CDR3 contains 14 residues. V was cut by 6 bases and J by 7 bases, with 13 bases left in between. The CDR3 DNA sequence: TGTGCCAGCAGTGAAACAGGGCTAAATTCACCCCTCCACTTT. Its translation: CASSETGLNSPLHF.

The chain has TRBV9 and TRBJ2-1; 9 bases match TRBD2. Losses at the gene ends were 0 bases for V and 4 bases for J; bases not matched to a gene: 5. CDR1 and CDR2 from the germline V gene are SGDLS and YYNGEE. The CDR3 runs 16 residues. The CDR3 loop reads CASSVGLAGIYNEQFF. The DNA for the CDR3 is TGTGCCAGCAGCGTAGGGCTAGCGGGGATATACAATGAGCAGTTCTTC.

V and J are TRBV5-1 and TRBJ2-1; 8 bases map to TRBD1. J was trimmed by 14 bases and V by 4 bases; bases with no gene match: 8. The CDR3 loop spans 12 amino acids. From germline, CDR1 is SGHRS and CDR2 YFSETQ. In DNA, the CDR3 is TGCGCCAGCAGCGTCGACAGGGGTGGAAAGTTCTTC. This codes for CASSVDRGGKFF. Together with reference TRBV5-1 and TRBJ2-1, the CDR3 gives the full variable domain: KAGVTQTPRYLIKTRGQQVTLSCSPISGHRSVSWYQQTPGQGLQFLFEYFSETQRNKGNFPGRFSGRQFSNSRSEMNVSTLELGDSALYLCASSVDRGGKFFGPGTRLTVL.

The V gene is TRBV19, the J gene TRBJ1-1; D is undetermined. Per germline, CDR1 LNHDA and CDR2 SQIVND (reference sequence). Trimming removed 5 bases at V and 6 bases at J, with 16 bases between. The CDR3 extends over 14 amino acids. This CDR3 is CASSLSGEGPEAFF. CDR3 in DNA: TGTGCCAGTAGTCTGTCGGGTGAGGGCCCTGAAGCTTTCTTT.